This T cell receptor beta chain comes out of a study of blood T cell repertoires in COVID-19. The overall study: COVID-19 samples collected from the United States, Italy and Spain covered acute and convalescent phases. PBMCs, B-cell-depleted T cells, or T cells provided the cDNA or gDNA that made up the material.

The CDR3 loop spans 14 amino acids. Germline V lookup: CDR1 SNHLY, CDR2 FYNNEI. J lost 5 bases, V lost 7 bases, and 10 bases had no gene match. Source study methods: Amplification of reference gene primers provided the estimated nucleated cell counts. Clones were read by immunoSEQ multiplex PCR, and TCRdb kept only the in-frame ones, dropping some. Clonal size and the V and J genes are those of that table, whereas D and trimming came from the DNA. The sample has fewer than 150,000 clones, 87% seen once. The chain links TRBV2 to TRBJ1-1; TRBD1 agrees at 7 bases. The sequenced sample was peripheral blood. The clonotype comes from a woman in her forties with acute or convalescent COVID-19. CDR3 bases: TGTGCCAGCACTACGGAGGGGGCGCATACTGAAGCTTTCTTT. Translated: CASTTEGAHTEAFF.